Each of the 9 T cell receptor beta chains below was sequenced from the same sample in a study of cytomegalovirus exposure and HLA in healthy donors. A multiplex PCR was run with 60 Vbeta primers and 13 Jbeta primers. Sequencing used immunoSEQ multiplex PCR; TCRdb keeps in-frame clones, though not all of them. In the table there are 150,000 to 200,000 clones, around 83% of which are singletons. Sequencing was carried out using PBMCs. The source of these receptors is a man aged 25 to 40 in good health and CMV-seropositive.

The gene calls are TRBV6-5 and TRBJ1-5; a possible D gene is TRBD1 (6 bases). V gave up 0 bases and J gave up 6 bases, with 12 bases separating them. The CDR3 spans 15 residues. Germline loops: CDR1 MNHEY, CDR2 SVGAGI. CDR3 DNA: TGTGCCAGCAGTTACTCAGGACAGTCTACTCAGCCCCAGCATTTT. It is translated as CASSYSGQSTQPQHF.

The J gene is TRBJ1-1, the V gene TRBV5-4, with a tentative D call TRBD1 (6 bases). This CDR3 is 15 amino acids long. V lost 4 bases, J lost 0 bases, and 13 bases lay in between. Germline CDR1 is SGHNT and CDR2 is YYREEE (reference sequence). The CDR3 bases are TGTGCCAGCAGCCGGACAGTCAATTTGAACACTGAAGCTTTCTTT. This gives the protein CASSRTVNLNTEAFF.

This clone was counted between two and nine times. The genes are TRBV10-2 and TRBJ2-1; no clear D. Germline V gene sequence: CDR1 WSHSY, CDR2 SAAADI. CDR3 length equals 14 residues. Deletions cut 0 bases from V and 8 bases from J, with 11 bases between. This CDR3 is CASSESRPSDEQFF. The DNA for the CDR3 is TGCGCCAGCAGTGAGTCGAGGCCGTCCGATGAGCAGTTCTTC.

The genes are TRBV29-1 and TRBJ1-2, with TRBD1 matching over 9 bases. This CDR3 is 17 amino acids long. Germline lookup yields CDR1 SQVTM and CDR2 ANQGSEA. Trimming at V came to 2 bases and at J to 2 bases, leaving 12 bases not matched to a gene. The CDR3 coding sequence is TGCAGCGTTGAAAAGGGCCAAGGGGACAGGGTAAACTATGGCTACACCTTC. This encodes CSVEKGQGDRVNYGYTF.

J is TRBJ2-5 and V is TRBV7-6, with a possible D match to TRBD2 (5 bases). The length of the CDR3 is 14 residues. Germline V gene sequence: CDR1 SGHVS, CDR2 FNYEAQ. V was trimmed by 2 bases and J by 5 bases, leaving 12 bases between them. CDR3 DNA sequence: TGTGCCAGCAGCTTAATTTCGGAGGCGGAGACCCAGTACTTC. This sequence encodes CASSLISEAETQYF.

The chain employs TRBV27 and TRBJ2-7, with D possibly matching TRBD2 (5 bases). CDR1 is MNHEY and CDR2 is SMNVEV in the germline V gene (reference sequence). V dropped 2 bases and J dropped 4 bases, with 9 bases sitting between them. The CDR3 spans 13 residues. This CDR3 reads CASSLNGKYEQYF. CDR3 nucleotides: TGTGCCAGCAGTTTAAACGGGAAATACGAGCAGTACTTC.

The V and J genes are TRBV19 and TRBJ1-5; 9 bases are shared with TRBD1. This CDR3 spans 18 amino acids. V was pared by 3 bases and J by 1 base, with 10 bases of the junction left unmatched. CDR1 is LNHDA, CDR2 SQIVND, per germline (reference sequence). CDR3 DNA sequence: TGTGCCAGTAGTATCCTGGACAGGGGATGGTTGAGCAATCAGCCCCAGCATTTT. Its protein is CASSILDRGWLSNQPQHF.

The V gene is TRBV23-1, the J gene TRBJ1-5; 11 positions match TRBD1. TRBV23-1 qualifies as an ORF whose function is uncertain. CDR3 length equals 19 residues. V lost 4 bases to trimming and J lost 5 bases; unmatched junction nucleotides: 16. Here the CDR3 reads CASSLIRDRGSIGDQPQHF. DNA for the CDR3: TGCGCCAGCAGTCTGATCCGGGACAGGGGGTCCATTGGGGATCAGCCCCAGCATTTT.

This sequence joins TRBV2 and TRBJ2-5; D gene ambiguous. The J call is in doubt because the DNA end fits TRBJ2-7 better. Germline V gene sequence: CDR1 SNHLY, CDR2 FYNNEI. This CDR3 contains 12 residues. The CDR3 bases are TGTGCCAGCAGTGAGAGTACCTACGAGCAGTACTTC. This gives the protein CASSESTYEQYF.